The rows below give T cell receptor beta chains drawn from one sample of a study of cytomegalovirus exposure and HLA in healthy donors. Assay used: immunoSEQ multiplex PCR; TCRdb lists only in-frame clones, some missing. The data hold 150,000 to 180,000 clones, with around 79% observed a single time. Sequenced: PBMCs. These receptors originate from a man aged 25-45 years in good health and CMV-seropositive. CDR3s leave out the opening cysteine and the closing phenylalanine or tryptophan.

CDR3	length	V	J
ASSLPTGTDTQY	12	TRBV4-1	TRBJ2-3
SANPGGGYT	9	TRBV20-1	TRBJ1-2
ASSLSPGTFVEQY	13	TRBV5-1	TRBJ2-7
ASSVGSGNTEAF	12	TRBV9	TRBJ1-1
ASSLTQTNTGELF	13	TRBV5-1	TRBJ2-2
ASSVLDSGSYEQY	13	TRBV9	TRBJ2-7
AWRRAGGQDTQY	12	TRBV30	TRBJ2-3
ASSPWKDTQETQY	13	TRBV9	TRBJ2-5
ASSARPGTNEKLF	13	TRBV9	TRBJ1-4
ASSREGWAEAF	11	TRBV7-2	TRBJ1-1
AIRDLQGSAPNYGYT	15	TRBV10-3	TRBJ1-2
ASSLEQNEKLF	11	TRBV7-9	TRBJ1-4
ASSPRTGGGEKLF	13	TRBV14	TRBJ1-4
AWSPGVAYEQY	11	TRBV30	TRBJ2-7
ASSWTGGVSGNTIY	14	TRBV5-8	TRBJ1-3